The rows below give T cell receptor beta chains drawn from one sample of a study of T cell changes during pregnancy in multiple sclerosis. TCRdb's table, derived via immunoSEQ multiplex PCR, lists solely in-frame clones and lacks some. Among 60,000 to 70,000 clones listed, roughly 90% were seen once. This material consisted of peripheral blood, taken in the second trimester of pregnancy. The receptors derive from a female donor in good health, enrolled as a control in a pregnancy study. Each CDR3 is given with its conserved first and last residue. The D gene is left open where the match is weak. Not all rows give a size; the values are once, few, many and, for expanded clones, a class.

D gene: NA
J gene: TRBJ1-5
V gene: TRBV6-5
clone size: NA
CDR3 protein: CASATGVYSNQPQHF
CDR3 DNA: TGTGCCAGCGCTACCGGGGTTTATAGCAATCAGCCCCAGCATTTT

D gene: TRBD1
J gene: TRBJ1-5
V gene: TRBV18
clone size: NA
CDR3 protein: CASSRGTGGSNQPQHF
CDR3 DNA: TGTGCCAGCTCCCGGGGGACAGGGGGCAGCAATCAGCCCCAGCATTTT

D gene: TRBD1
J gene: TRBJ1-1
V gene: TRBV10-1
clone size: NA
CDR3 protein: CASSTNRGRTEAFF
CDR3 DNA: TGCGCCAGCAGCACAAACAGGGGGCGGACTGAAGCTTTCTTT

D gene: NA
J gene: TRBJ1-1
V gene: TRBV5-1
clone size: NA
CDR3 protein: CASSLRQDEAFF
CDR3 DNA: TGCGCCAGCAGCTTAAGGCAGGATGAAGCTTTCTTT

D gene: TRBD1
J gene: TRBJ2-2
V gene: TRBV2
clone size: NA
CDR3 protein: CASSEVGTENTGELFF
CDR3 DNA: TGTGCCAGCAGTGAAGTTGGGACAGAGAACACCGGGGAGCTGTTTTTT

D gene: NA
J gene: TRBJ2-7
V gene: TRBV7-6
clone size: once
CDR3 protein: CASSLQEGGYEQYF
CDR3 DNA: TGTGCCAGCAGCTTACAGGAGGGCGGCTACGAGCAGTACTTC

D gene: TRBD2
J gene: TRBJ2-7
V gene: TRBV27
clone size: once
CDR3 protein: CASSLKASGRISSYEQYF
CDR3 DNA: TGTGCCAGCAGTTTAAAGGCTAGCGGGAGGATCAGCTCCTACGAGCAGTACTTC

D gene: TRBD2
J gene: TRBJ2-5
V gene: TRBV28
clone size: NA
CDR3 protein: CALQGGETQYF
CDR3 DNA: TGTGCCCTCCAGGGAGGGGAGACCCAGTACTTC

D gene: NA
J gene: TRBJ2-7
V gene: TRBV21-1
clone size: NA
CDR3 protein: CASSEGAPYEQYF
CDR3 DNA: TGTGCCAGCAGCGAAGGCGCCCCCTACGAGCAGTACTTC

D gene: NA
J gene: TRBJ2-3
V gene: TRBV18
clone size: NA
CDR3 protein: CASSPSEADTQYF
CDR3 DNA: TGTGCCAGCTCACCATCCGAGGCAGATACGCAGTATTTT

D gene: NA
J gene: TRBJ2-7
V gene: TRBV28
clone size: NA
CDR3 protein: CASRQGRASQYF
CDR3 DNA: TGTGCCAGCAGACAAGGGCGGGCTTCCCAGTACTTC

D gene: TRBD1
J gene: TRBJ2-5
V gene: TRBV10-3
clone size: NA
CDR3 protein: CAIRGQNKETQYF
CDR3 DNA: TGTGCCATCAGGGGACAGAATAAAGAGACCCAGTACTTC

D gene: TRBD2
J gene: TRBJ2-2
V gene: TRBV19
clone size: NA
CDR3 protein: CASSRGLAREELFF
CDR3 DNA: TGTGCCAGTAGTAGAGGACTAGCCCGCGAGGAGCTGTTTTTT

D gene: NA
J gene: TRBJ2-3
V gene: TRBV27
clone size: once
CDR3 protein: CASRKDRSGGTDTQYF
CDR3 DNA: TGTGCCAGCAGAAAAGACAGGTCTGGTGGCACAGATACGCAGTATTTT

D gene: TRBD2
J gene: TRBJ2-2
V gene: TRBV7-8
clone size: once
CDR3 protein: CASHSNSGGVTGELFF
CDR3 DNA: TGTGCCAGCCACTCCAATAGCGGGGGAGTTACCGGGGAGCTGTTTTTT

D gene: TRBD1
J gene: TRBJ1-5
V gene: TRBV28
clone size: NA
CDR3 protein: CASSSPPSGTGGPQHF
CDR3 DNA: TGTGCCAGCAGTTCTCCACCCTCCGGGACAGGGGGTCCCCAGCATTTT

D gene: NA
J gene: TRBJ2-7
V gene: TRBV7-2
clone size: NA
CDR3 protein: CASSTDWTYEQYF
CDR3 DNA: TGTGCCAGCAGCACGGACTGGACCTACGAGCAGTACTTC

D gene: TRBD1
J gene: TRBJ2-5
V gene: TRBV30
clone size: NA
CDR3 protein: CAGYRRDRSETQYF
CDR3 DNA: TGTGCCGGCTATCGTAGGGACAGGAGTGAGACCCAGTACTTC

D gene: TRBD2
J gene: TRBJ2-7
V gene: TRBV5-1
clone size: NA
CDR3 protein: CASSLDSGGLSYEQYF
CDR3 DNA: TGCGCCAGCAGCTTGGATAGCGGGGGCCTCTCCTACGAGCAGTACTTC

D gene: TRBD1
J gene: TRBJ1-1
V gene: TRBV5-1
clone size: NA
CDR3 protein: CASSPPITGARTEAFF
CDR3 DNA: TGCGCCAGCAGCCCCCCCATTACAGGGGCTCGCACTGAGGCTTTCTTT

D gene: NA
J gene: TRBJ2-1
V gene: TRBV7-9
clone size: NA
CDR3 protein: CASSQTYNEQFF
CDR3 DNA: TGTGCCAGCAGCCAGACCTACAATGAGCAGTTCTTC

D gene: TRBD1
J gene: TRBJ1-1
V gene: TRBV9
clone size: NA
CDR3 protein: CASSAGGQYLMNTEAFF
CDR3 DNA: TGTGCCAGCAGCGCAGGGGGACAGTACCTCATGAACACTGAAGCTTTCTTT

D gene: NA
J gene: TRBJ1-1
V gene: TRBV29-1
clone size: few
CDR3 protein: CSVARGYGVRNTEAFF
CDR3 DNA: TGCAGCGTTGCAAGGGGATATGGGGTACGAAACACTGAAGCTTTCTTT

D gene: NA
J gene: TRBJ2-1
V gene: TRBV5-4
clone size: NA
CDR3 protein: CASSLSRNSYNEQFF
CDR3 DNA: TGTGCCAGCAGCCTCTCTAGGAACTCCTACAATGAGCAGTTCTTC

D gene: NA
J gene: TRBJ2-2
V gene: TRBV29-1
clone size: NA
CDR3 protein: CSGRETGELFF
CDR3 DNA: TGCAGCGGCAGGGAAACCGGGGAGCTGTTTTTT

D gene: TRBD1
J gene: TRBJ2-5
V gene: TRBV18
clone size: once
CDR3 protein: CASSLGQNQETQYF
CDR3 DNA: TGTGCCAGCTCACTGGGACAGAACCAAGAGACCCAGTACTTC

D gene: NA
J gene: TRBJ1-1
V gene: TRBV13
clone size: NA
CDR3 protein: CASSLLGHLNTEAFF
CDR3 DNA: TGTGCCAGCAGCTTGTTGGGACACTTGAACACTGAAGCTTTCTTT

D gene: NA
J gene: TRBJ2-2
V gene: TRBV28
clone size: NA
CDR3 protein: CASTVLTGELFF
CDR3 DNA: TGTGCCAGCACCGTCCTCACCGGGGAGCTGTTTTTT

D gene: NA
J gene: TRBJ1-6
V gene: TRBV4-3
clone size: NA
CDR3 protein: CASSHTGNNSPLHF
CDR3 DNA: TGCGCCAGCAGCCACACAGGCAACAATTCACCCCTCCACTTT

D gene: NA
J gene: TRBJ1-1
V gene: TRBV2
clone size: few
CDR3 protein: CASSEAEGPRAFF
CDR3 DNA: TGTGCCAGCAGTGAAGCGGAGGGCCCCCGAGCTTTCTTT

D gene: TRBD1
J gene: TRBJ1-5
V gene: TRBV27
clone size: NA
CDR3 protein: CASSLRFWDRTNQPQHF
CDR3 DNA: TGTGCCAGCAGTTTACGATTTTGGGACAGGACAAATCAGCCCCAGCATTTT

D gene: NA
J gene: TRBJ1-1
V gene: TRBV27
clone size: NA
CDR3 protein: CASSRLGAVAFF
CDR3 DNA: TGTGCCAGCTCCCGTTTGGGGGCTGTAGCTTTCTTT

D gene: TRBD1
J gene: TRBJ1-3
V gene: TRBV30
clone size: NA
CDR3 protein: CTWSQAGGSGNTIYF
CDR3 DNA: TGTACCTGGAGCCAAGCAGGGGGCTCTGGAAACACCATATATTTT

D gene: TRBD1
J gene: TRBJ1-2
V gene: TRBV10-3
clone size: NA
CDR3 protein: CAATQGARYGYTF
CDR3 DNA: TGTGCCGCAACTCAGGGGGCTCGGTATGGCTACACCTTC

D gene: NA
J gene: TRBJ1-5
V gene: TRBV28
clone size: NA
CDR3 protein: CASSLTHQPQHF
CDR3 DNA: TGTGCCAGCAGTTTGACACATCAGCCCCAGCATTTT

D gene: TRBD2
J gene: TRBJ2-5
V gene: TRBV10-3
clone size: few
CDR3 protein: CAIKRAGGPFETQYF
CDR3 DNA: TGTGCCATCAAACGAGCGGGAGGTCCTTTTGAGACCCAGTACTTC

D gene: NA
J gene: TRBJ2-1
V gene: TRBV6-1
clone size: NA
CDR3 protein: CASSEQGASYNEQFF
CDR3 DNA: TGTGCCAGCAGTGAACAGGGTGCCTCCTACAATGAGCAGTTCTTC

D gene: NA
J gene: TRBJ2-2
V gene: TRBV7-3
clone size: once
CDR3 protein: CASSLLGSTGELFF
CDR3 DNA: TGTGCCAGCAGCTTACTAGGTAGCACCGGGGAGCTGTTTTTT

D gene: TRBD1
J gene: TRBJ2-1
V gene: TRBV6-1
clone size: NA
CDR3 protein: CASSEASGTGVGEQFF
CDR3 DNA: TGTGCCAGCAGTGAGGCTTCCGGGACAGGGGTAGGTGAGCAGTTCTTC

D gene: TRBD1
J gene: TRBJ1-5
V gene: TRBV5-8
clone size: NA
CDR3 protein: CASSSRTGPPFSNQPQHF
CDR3 DNA: TGTGCCAGCAGCTCCAGGACAGGCCCTCCTTTTAGCAATCAGCCCCAGCATTTT

D gene: NA
J gene: TRBJ1-1
V gene: TRBV6-1
clone size: NA
CDR3 protein: CASSETGNTEAFF
CDR3 DNA: TGTGCCAGCAGTGAAACCGGGAACACTGAAGCTTTCTTT

D gene: NA
J gene: TRBJ2-5
V gene: TRBV7-9
clone size: NA
CDR3 protein: CASSRFSGVEETQYF
CDR3 DNA: TGTGCCAGCAGCCGTTTTTCGGGGGTTGAGGAGACCCAGTACTTC

D gene: TRBD2
J gene: TRBJ2-3
V gene: TRBV5-6
clone size: NA
CDR3 protein: CASSFSGGSTDTQYF
CDR3 DNA: TGTGCCAGCAGCTTTAGCGGGGGCTCCACAGATACGCAGTATTTT

D gene: TRBD2
J gene: TRBJ2-1
V gene: TRBV6-5
clone size: NA
CDR3 protein: CASSRSGANNEQFF
CDR3 DNA: TGTGCCAGCAGCCGTAGCGGGGCCAACAATGAGCAGTTCTTC

D gene: NA
J gene: TRBJ2-1
V gene: TRBV20-1
clone size: NA
CDR3 protein: CSARDPVGQFF
CDR3 DNA: TGCAGTGCTAGAGATCCAGTTGGGCAGTTCTTC

D gene: TRBD1
J gene: TRBJ2-7
V gene: TRBV6-5
clone size: NA
CDR3 protein: CASSYWTGPYEQYF
CDR3 DNA: TGTGCCAGCAGTTACTGGACAGGGCCCTACGAGCAGTACTTC

D gene: NA
J gene: TRBJ2-7
V gene: TRBV7-2
clone size: NA
CDR3 protein: CASSLATGGLHSYEQYF
CDR3 DNA: TGTGCCAGCAGCTTAGCGACGGGTGGTCTACATTCCTACGAGCAGTACTTC

D gene: NA
J gene: TRBJ2-5
V gene: TRBV7-2
clone size: NA
CDR3 protein: CASSRAGGLEETQYF
CDR3 DNA: TGTGCCAGCAGCCGAGCGGGTGGGCTGGAGGAGACCCAGTACTTC

D gene: TRBD1
J gene: TRBJ2-1
V gene: TRBV10-3
clone size: NA
CDR3 protein: CAISEGTGDRVYNEQFF
CDR3 DNA: TGTGCCATCAGTGAGGGGACGGGGGACAGGGTTTACAATGAGCAGTTCTTC

D gene: NA
J gene: TRBJ1-1
V gene: TRBV6-1
clone size: once
CDR3 protein: CASTGGASQAEAFF
CDR3 DNA: TGTGCCAGCACCGGGGGGGCGTCGCAGGCTGAAGCTTTCTTT

D gene: TRBD1
J gene: TRBJ2-7
V gene: TRBV18
clone size: NA
CDR3 protein: CASSLTGGRDEQYF
CDR3 DNA: TGTGCCAGCTCACTGACAGGGGGTCGGGACGAGCAGTACTTC